The 13 T cell receptor beta chains presented below share a single source sample, sequenced in a study of OX40 agonist ivuxolimab in advanced cancers. TCRdb's table, derived via immunoSEQ multiplex PCR, lists solely in-frame clones and lacks some. Of roughly 61,000 clones listed, about 90% are singletons. The sample was CD4+ or CD8+ T cells sorted from blood, taken in a trial of the OX40 agonist ivuxolimab. The source is an adult with an advanced solid tumor such as melanoma, head and neck, liver or kidney cancer.

J is TRBJ2-1 and V is TRBV2, with a tentative D call TRBD2 (5 bases). CDR1 and CDR2 (germline): SNHLY, FYNNEI. There are 14 residues in the CDR3. V lost 8 bases, J lost 5 bases, and 16 bases lay in between. The CDR3 loop is CASSPSFTHNEQFF. CDR3 nucleotides: TGTGCCAGCTCTCCTAGCTTCACCCACAATGAGCAGTTCTTC.

The genes are TRBV5-1 and TRBJ2-7; a possible D gene is TRBD1 (6 bases). The CDR3 consists of 12 residues. V shed 4 bases and J shed 3 bases, with 8 bases lying between them. Germline V gene data show CDR1 as SGHRS and CDR2 as YFSETQ. As DNA, the CDR3 is TGCGCCAGCAGCAGGGACAACTACGAGCAGTACTTC. Its protein is CASSRDNYEQYF.

This chain's CDR3 is CASSFPLGYNEQFF. The CDR3 DNA reads TGTGCCAGCAGCTTCCCATTGGGGTACAATGAGCAGTTCTTC. The chain is built from TRBV5-4 and TRBJ2-1; D remains ambiguous. Per the germline V gene, CDR1 is SGHNT and CDR2 is YYREEE (reference sequence). V was clipped by 2 bases and J by 4 bases, with 10 bases between them. CDR3 length: 14 amino acids.

V and J are TRBV18 and TRBJ2-1, with D possibly TRBD2 on 5 matching bases. V was pared by 2 bases and J by 9 bases, with 11 bases between. Looked up from germline, CDR1 is KGHSH and CDR2 is LQKENI. The CDR3 is 13 amino acids. The CDR3 sequence: CASSPGRGGEQFF. For the CDR3, the DNA is TGTGCCAGCTCACCAGGCCGGGGTGGTGAGCAGTTCTTC.

This rearrangement joins TRBV5-1 to TRBJ2-3; D remains ambiguous. This CDR3 has 14 residues. Germline V gene lookup returns CDR1 SGHRS and CDR2 YFSETQ. V lost 0 bases to trimming and J lost 2 bases, with 7 bases between them. The CDR3 sequence: CASSLERNTDTQYF. The CDR3 bases are TGCGCCAGCAGCTTGGAGAGAAACACAGATACGCAGTATTTT.

The V call is TRBV10-2, the J call TRBJ2-7; 9 bases line up with TRBD1. V lost 4 bases to trimming and J lost 2 bases; unmatched junction nucleotides: 0. This CDR3 is built from 13 residues. The germline gives CDR1 WSHSY, CDR2 SAAADI. This CDR3 reads CASSGQGAYEQYF. Written as DNA, the CDR3 is TGCGCCAGCAGTGGACAGGGGGCCTACGAGCAGTACTTC.

This clone appeared a few times. This sequence joins TRBV28 and TRBJ1-2, with D possibly matching TRBD1 (5 bases). The CDR3 loop spans 11 amino acids. Germline values: CDR1 MDHEN, CDR2 SYDVKM. The ends were cut back, 11 bases at V and 4 bases at J, with 11 bases in the middle. This CDR3 is CAGGGIYGYTF. The CDR3 DNA sequence: TGTGCCGGGGGAGGGATCTATGGCTACACCTTC.

Remarks on this clone: The same CDR3 can be traced to other DNA sequences in this sample. The genes are TRBV28 and TRBJ1-1; D gene uncertain. Trimming took 1 base from V and 5 from J, leaving 5 bases between them. CDR1 and CDR2 (germline): MDHEN, SYDVKM. The CDR3 is 12 residues long. Here the CDR3 DNA reads TGTGCCAGCAGTTTATCGGGTACTGAAGCTTTCTTT. Protein sequence: CASSLSGTEAFF.

The V and J genes are TRBV4-2 and TRBJ2-1, with TRBD2 identical over 11 bases. Trimming removed 1 base from V and 4 bases from J; junction bases left unmatched: 15. CDR3 length: 20 residues. Germline assignment: CDR1 LGHNA and CDR2 YNFKEQ. For the CDR3, the DNA is TGTGCCAGCAGCCAAGTTTTTCCCCCTACTAGCGGGGGTAGGTACAATGAGCAGTTCTTC. It yields the protein CASSQVFPPTSGGRYNEQFF.

This clone was picked up a small number of times. The junction departs from the called germline gene at one end, perhaps through a read error. V and J are TRBV19 and TRBJ1-1; 8 nucleotides match TRBD1. The germline gives CDR1 LNHDA, CDR2 SQIVND (reference sequence). This CDR3 is 14 amino acids long. The DNA for the CDR3 is TGTGCCAGCTCCCTGACAGGGGCAAAGACTGAGGCTTTCTTT. Translation gives CASSLTGAKTEAFF.

The V gene is TRBV6-6, the J gene TRBJ2-5; TRBD2 is a possible D gene (7 bases). CDR1 MNHNY and CDR2 SVGAGI come from the germline V gene (reference sequence). The CDR3 contains 13 residues. V lost 6 bases and J lost 3, with 11 bases in between. As DNA, the CDR3 is TGTGCCAGCAGCCGGGGGGCGGAAGAGACCCAGTACTTC. This translates into CASSRGAEETQYF.

This clone was recorded a few times. The CDR3: CASIDREGGQPQHF. The CDR3 DNA is TGTGCCAGCATCGACAGAGAGGGGGGTCAGCCCCAGCATTTT. V usage is TRBV2 and J usage is TRBJ1-5; tentative D call: TRBD1 (6 bases). The CDR3 sequence is 14 residues long. Germline V gene data show CDR1 as SNHLY and CDR2 as FYNNEI. The V gene lost 7 bases and the J gene lost 6 bases, with 16 bases spanning the gap.

The V and J genes are TRBV10-3 and TRBJ1-2; D is possibly TRBD1 (6 bases). The CDR3 is made up of 12 amino acids. Trimming pared 10 bases from V and 6 bases from J, leaving 15 bases between. From germline, CDR1 is ENHRY and CDR2 SYGVKD. The CDR3 nucleotides read TGTGCCACCCAGGGGATCAGAGATGGCTACACCTTC. Translating gives CATQGIRDGYTF.